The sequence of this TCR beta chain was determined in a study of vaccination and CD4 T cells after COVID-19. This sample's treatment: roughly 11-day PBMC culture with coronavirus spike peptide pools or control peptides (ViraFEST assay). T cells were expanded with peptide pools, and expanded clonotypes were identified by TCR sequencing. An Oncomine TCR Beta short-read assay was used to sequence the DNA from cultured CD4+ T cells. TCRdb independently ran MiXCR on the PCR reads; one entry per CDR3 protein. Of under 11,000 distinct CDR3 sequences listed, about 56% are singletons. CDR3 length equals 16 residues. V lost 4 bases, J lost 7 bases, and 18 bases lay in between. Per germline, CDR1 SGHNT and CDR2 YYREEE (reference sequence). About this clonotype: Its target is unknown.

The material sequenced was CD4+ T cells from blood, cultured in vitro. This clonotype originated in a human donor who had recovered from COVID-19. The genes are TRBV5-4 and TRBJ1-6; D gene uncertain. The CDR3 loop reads CASSLAGAWGNSPLHF. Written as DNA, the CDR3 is TGTGCCAGCAGCCTGGCGGGTGCTTGGGGAAATTCACCCCTCCACTTT.